This TCR beta chain was documented in a study of cytomegalovirus exposure and HLA in healthy donors. V dropped 1 base and J dropped 5 bases, with 11 bases sitting between them. This CDR3 is 14 amino acids long. Germline loops: CDR1 LNHNV, CDR2 YYDKDF (reference sequence). Only in-frame clones appear in the TCRdb table, and some are missing; sequencing was by immunoSEQ multiplex PCR. This repertoire shows roughly 250,000 clones, around 85% found once; its top ten account for 0.95% to 1.5%. This clone was recorded a few times. The sample taken for sequencing was PBMCs. The V call is TRBV15, the J call TRBJ2-5; D uncertain. The TCR originated in a woman in her 30s in good health and CMV-seropositive. The CDR3 is CATSRARSWETQYF. DNA for the CDR3: TGTGCCACCAGCAGAGCGCGTTCTTGGGAGACCCAGTACTTC. The complete variable domain, with remaining parts taken from reference TRBV15 and TRBJ2-5, reads DAMVIQNPRYQVTQFGKPVTLSCSQTLNHNVMYWYQQKSSQAPKLLFHYYDKDFNNEADTPDNFQSRRPNTSFCFLDIRSPGLGDTAMYLCATSRARSWETQYFGPGTRLLVL.